The 16 T cell receptor beta chains below all came from one sample that was sequenced in a study of T-cell memory formation after mild COVID-19. MiXCR, applied by TCRdb to the 5' RACE reads, yields one record per CDR3 protein. Of about 390,000 distinct CDR3 sequences listed, approximately 21% are singletons. Sequenced material: PBMCs or a T cell subset sorted from them (not recorded which). The source is an adult woman who had mild COVID-19 (a few samples of this study predate the infection). Cell type and time point are not known.

This chain links TRBV15 with TRBJ1-2, with a possible D match to TRBD1 (5 bases). Germline V gene sequence: CDR1 LNHNV, CDR2 YYDKDF (reference sequence). Trimming stripped 0 bases from V and 8 bases from J, with 13 bases between. The CDR3 covers 14 residues. This chain's CDR3 is CATSREPGRDGYTF. The CDR3 region has the DNA TGTGCCACCAGCAGAGAACCAGGGAGAGACGGCTACACCTTC.

This clonotype was seen a few times. The chain joins TRBV6-5 to TRBJ2-7, with D possibly being TRBD1 (6 bases). CDR1 and CDR2 (germline): MNHEY, SVGAGI. Trimming stripped 0 bases from V and 3 bases from J, with 9 bases between. The CDR3 runs 14 residues. CDR3 sequence reads: CASSYSTGHYEQYF. The DNA for the CDR3 is TGTGCCAGCAGTTACTCGACGGGACACTACGAGCAGTACTTC.

The chain carries TRBV20-1 and TRBJ2-3, with 9 bases fitting TRBD2. Germline V gene sequence: CDR1 DFQATT, CDR2 SNEGSKA (reference sequence). The CDR3 extends over 14 amino acids. Losses at the gene ends were 5 bases for V and 0 bases for J; bases not matched to a gene: 3. The CDR3 nucleotides read TGCAGTGCTCCGACTAGCGGAAGCACAGATACGCAGTATTTT. It codes for CSAPTSGSTDTQYF.

This sequence joins TRBV18 and TRBJ2-1, with TRBD2 identical over 12 bases. The CDR3 has 16 amino acids. The V segment lost 1 base and the J segment 7 bases; nucleotides outside the gene matches: 5. From germline, CDR1 is KGHSH and CDR2 LQKENI. CDR3 bases: TGTGCCAGCTCACCACAGACTAGCGGGAGTGAGAATGAGCAGTTCTTC. Amino acid sequence: CASSPQTSGSENEQFF.

This clonotype was observed a handful of times. This chain connects TRBV11-3 to TRBJ2-7; D unclear. The V and J ends lost 0 bases and 6 bases respectively, with 18 bases between them. The CDR3 is made up of 16 amino acids. Looked up from germline, CDR1 is SGHNT and CDR2 is YENEEA. The DNA for the CDR3 is TGTGCCAGCAGCTTAGAGAGACTGGGTACCTTTAGCGAGCAGTACTTC. Translation gives CASSLERLGTFSEQYF.

The V gene is TRBV6-5, the J gene TRBJ1-6, with D maybe TRBD1 (5 bases). The V gene lost 4 bases and the J gene lost 10 bases, with 20 bases spanning the gap. The CDR3 spans 16 residues. Germline CDR1 reads MNHEY; CDR2 reads SVGAGI. CDR3 coding DNA: TGTGCCAGCAGTTTTTTAACGGGCCTGGGGGAATCACCCCTCCACTTT. This sequence encodes CASSFLTGLGESPLHF.

Ten or more counts support this clonotype. The CDR3 loop is CASSLLGTSASNTQYF. The DNA of the CDR3 is TGTGCCAGCTCCCTATTGGGGACTAGCGCTTCGAATACGCAGTATTTT. V and J are TRBV7-2 and TRBJ2-3, with 10 nucleotides matching TRBD2. Germline V CDR1 and CDR2: SGHTA, FQGNSA. After removal of 8 bases from V and 7 bases from J, the junction contained 15 bases not matched to a gene. The CDR3 consists of 16 residues.

The J gene is TRBJ1-1, the V gene TRBV7-9; 9 nucleotides match TRBD1. The CDR3 extends over 14 amino acids. Germline V gene sequence: CDR1 SEHNR, CDR2 FQNEAQ (reference sequence). The ends lost 4 bases at V and 7 bases at J; junction bases unmatched: 7. CDR3 residues: CASSSPGQGYEAFF. The CDR3 nucleotides are TGTGCCAGCAGCTCCCCGGGACAGGGTTATGAAGCTTTCTTT.

This clonotype was counted a few times. The rearrangement links TRBV20-1 to TRBJ2-7; possible D gene TRBD1, 5 bases. V was cut by 0 bases and J by 4 bases, with 13 bases left in between. CDR1 is DFQATT and CDR2 is SNEGSKA in the germline V gene (reference sequence). CDR3 length: 14 residues. The CDR3 sequence is CSARDLRQPYEQYF. The CDR3 DNA sequence: TGCAGTGCTAGAGACCTTAGACAGCCATACGAGCAGTACTTC.

The chain couples TRBV4-1 to TRBJ2-5; D call uncertain. Germline loops: CDR1 MGHRA, CDR2 YSYEKL. The CDR3 runs 13 residues. Deletions cut 6 bases from V and 1 base from J, with 9 bases between. CDR3 residues: CASRDPGQETQYF. The CDR3 DNA follows: TGCGCCAGCAGGGACCCGGGCCAAGAGACCCAGTACTTC.

The rearrangement joins TRBV7-9 to TRBJ2-4; D call uncertain. This CDR3 spans 15 amino acids. The germline gives CDR1 SEHNR, CDR2 FQNEAQ (reference sequence). Trimming stripped 3 bases from V and 0 bases from J, with 9 bases between. This CDR3 is CASSFRNLAKNIQYF. The CDR3 region has the DNA TGTGCCAGCAGCTTTAGGAACTTAGCCAAAAACATTCAGTACTTC. The full variable domain, completed using reference TRBV7-9 and TRBJ2-4, is DTGVSQNPRHKITKRGQNVTFRCDPISEHNRLYWYRQTLGQGPEFLTYFQNEAQLEKSRLLSDRFSAERPKGSFSTLEIQRTEQGDSAMYLCASSFRNLAKNIQYFGAGTRLSVL.

This chain uses TRBV24-1 with TRBJ1-2, with D maybe TRBD1 (6 bases). Per the germline V gene, CDR1 is KGHDR and CDR2 is SFDVKD. Trimming took 3 bases from V and 8 from J, leaving 12 bases between them. The length of the CDR3 is 13 residues. CDR3 nucleotide sequence: TGTGCCACCAGTGATGACAGGTTTTCAGGCTACACCTTC. It is translated as CATSDDRFSGYTF.

A few counts support this clonotype. The chain is built from TRBV5-4 and TRBJ2-5, with D tentatively TRBD2 (6 bases). There are 14 residues in the CDR3. Trimming stripped 4 bases from V and 2 bases from J, with 12 bases between. Germline V gives CDR1 SGHNT, CDR2 YYREEE (reference sequence). The CDR3 reads CASSHPSAQETQYF. The CDR3 nucleotides read TGTGCCAGCAGCCACCCTAGCGCTCAAGAGACCCAGTACTTC.

This clonotype was seen ten or more times. V usage is TRBV7-9 and J usage is TRBJ2-3, with D tentatively TRBD2 (6 bases). Trimming cost V 9 bases and J 6 bases, with 19 bases left between them. CDR1 is SEHNR and CDR2 is FQNEAQ in the germline V gene (reference sequence). There are 14 residues in the CDR3. Here the CDR3 reads CASGRDLLWDTQYF. DNA for the CDR3: TGTGCCAGTGGACGGGACTTGCTCTGGGATACGCAGTATTTT. Combining the CDR3 with reference TRBV7-9 and TRBJ2-3 gives the whole variable domain DTGVSQNPRHKITKRGQNVTFRCDPISEHNRLYWYRQTLGQGPEFLTYFQNEAQLEKSRLLSDRFSAERPKGSFSTLEIQRTEQGDSAMYLCASGRDLLWDTQYFGPGTRLTVL.

This clonotype was seen repeatedly, ten times or more. CDR3 loop: CASSSPRGTSGRTDTQYF. For the CDR3, the DNA is TGTGCCAGCAGCTCGCCCCGAGGGACTAGCGGGAGAACAGATACGCAGTATTTT. The chain employs TRBV7-2 and TRBJ2-3; TRBD2 agrees at 14 bases. Germline-derived CDR1 and CDR2 are SGHTA and FQGNSA. The CDR3 sequence is 18 residues long. The J segment lost 3 bases and the V segment lost 4 bases, leaving 9 bases of the junction unmatched.

The genes are TRBV6-1 and TRBJ2-2, with TRBD1 identical over 7 bases. Germline CDR1 and CDR2: MNHNS and SASEGT. This CDR3 is built from 15 residues. Unmatched junction bases numbered 5, after V lost 2 bases and J lost 5 bases. CDR3: CASSEYRGRTGELFF. Here the CDR3 DNA reads TGTGCCAGCAGTGAATACAGGGGTCGGACCGGGGAGCTGTTTTTT.